What follows are 18 T cell receptor beta chains derived from one specimen sequenced in a study of T cell responses to AZD1222 COVID-19 vaccine (dated by TCRdb to the early 2020s). The time point label, as the study defines it: baseline before first vaccination. The protocol used for the library was the immunoSEQ multiplex PCR assay. The table comes from immuneACCESS by way of TCRdb, which keeps in-frame sequences with V and J called. Part of the clones is missing from these tables; in studies checked, under half for an unresolved V gene and the rest for unknown reasons. A total of 150,000 to 200,000 clones appear in this sample, just over 90% of them only once. The ten largest clones take up 0.75% to 1% of the sample. The sequenced sample was peripheral blood, obtained on day 0 of AZD1222 vaccination. These TCRs come from an adult in good health.

The rearrangement links TRBV6-5 to TRBJ1-4; 8 bases match TRBD1. This CDR3 has 16 amino acids. The V and J ends lost 4 bases and 3 bases, in that order; junction bases with no gene match: 7. CDR1 MNHEY and CDR2 SVGAGI come from the germline V gene. Here the CDR3 reads CASSSGQGVANEKLFF. Here the CDR3 DNA reads TGTGCCAGCAGTTCTGGACAGGGTGTAGCTAATGAAAAACTGTTTTTT.

The chain is built from TRBV27 and TRBJ2-7; D possibly corresponds to TRBD2 (6 bases). Germline loops: CDR1 MNHEY, CDR2 SMNVEV (reference sequence). The CDR3 runs to 13 residues. Trimming shortened V by 8 bases and J by 2 bases, and 13 bases separated the two germline ends. The DNA of the CDR3 is TGTGCCAGCGGCCGCGGGGTCACCTACGAGCAGTACTTC. Its translation: CASGRGVTYEQYF.

This sequence joins TRBV6-5 and TRBJ1-1, with TRBD1 identical over 7 bases. This CDR3 is built from 15 residues. Germline CDR1 and CDR2: MNHEY and SVGAGI. V gave up 7 bases and J gave up 1 base; unmatched junction bases: 9. As DNA, the CDR3 is TGTGCCAGCACCCAACAGGGGAATGGGAACACTGAAGCTTTCTTT. Translation: CASTQQGNGNTEAFF.

This chain uses TRBV11-2 with TRBJ2-3; 10 bases match TRBD2. The CDR3 sequence is 14 residues long. Germline V gives CDR1 SGHAT, CDR2 FQNNGV. Losses at the gene ends were 3 bases for V and 9 bases for J; bases not matched to a gene: 6. The CDR3 DNA reads TGTGCCAGCAGCTTTGAGCGGGGGGGCCTCACGCAGTATTTT. It translates to CASSFERGGLTQYF.

V is TRBV7-7 and J is TRBJ2-1; TRBD2 aligns across 13 bases. The length of the CDR3 is 16 residues. V shed 4 bases, J shed 4 bases, and the junction held 4 bases outside the gene matches. CDR1 is SSHAT and CDR2 is FNYEAQ in the germline V gene (reference sequence). Here the CDR3 reads CASSYGLAGEYNEQFF. As DNA, the CDR3 is TGTGCCAGCAGCTACGGACTAGCGGGAGAGTACAATGAGCAGTTCTTC.

This chain links TRBV4-2 with TRBJ2-2; TRBD1 matches 10 bases. The length of the CDR3 is 16 residues. Germline V gene sequence: CDR1 LGHNA, CDR2 YNFKEQ. The trim removed 8 bases at V and 8 bases at J, leaving 14 bases unmatched. CDR3 residues: CASWPRDRGPSGELFF. CDR3 nucleotide sequence: TGTGCCAGCTGGCCGAGGGACAGGGGCCCCTCGGGGGAGCTGTTTTTT.

The chain combines TRBV4-2 with TRBJ1-2; weak D call: TRBD1 (5 bases). V shed 1 base and J shed 3 bases, with 15 bases lying between them. The CDR3 is 16 amino acids. Germline V gene sequence: CDR1 LGHNA, CDR2 YNFKEQ. DNA of the CDR3: TGTGCCAGCAGCCAAGCGTCGGGCTGGGGGGACTATGGCTACACCTTC. It is translated as CASSQASGWGDYGYTF.

The rearrangement joins TRBV6-1 to TRBJ2-1; D gene uncertain. V dropped 3 bases and J dropped 8 bases, with 14 bases sitting between them. CDR1 is MNHNS and CDR2 is SASEGT in the germline V gene. This CDR3 has 14 residues. CDR3 sequence: CASSDVSGPYEQFF. CDR3 DNA: TGTGCCAGCAGTGACGTATCTGGTCCATATGAGCAGTTCTTC.

This clone was seen a single time. CDR3 sequence (DNA): TGTGCCAGTAGTATAGGACCGGGTCTCACCAATACGCAGTATTTT. Protein sequence: CASSIGPGLTNTQYF. The chain has TRBV19 and TRBJ2-3; no reliable D call. V shed 1 base and J shed 7 bases, with 15 bases lying between them. In germline, CDR1 is LNHDA, CDR2 SQIVND (reference sequence). This CDR3 has 15 amino acids. The full variable domain, completed using reference TRBV19 and TRBJ2-3, is DGGITQSPKYLFRKEGQNVTLSCEQNLNHDAMYWYRQDPGQGLRLIYYSQIVNDFQKGDIAEGYSVSREKKESFPLTVTSAQKNPTAFYLCASSIGPGLTNTQYFGPGTRLTVL.

The rearrangement uses TRBV3-1 (or the pseudogene TRBV3-2) and TRBJ2-7; TRBD1 agrees at 7 bases. The germline CDR1 and CDR2 sequences are LGHDT and YNNKEL (reference sequence). This CDR3 contains 13 residues. Unmatched junction bases numbered 5, after V lost 4 bases and J lost 5 bases. CDR3 sequence: CASSRDRVDEQYF. CDR3 coding DNA: TGTGCCAGCAGCCGAGACAGGGTAGACGAGCAGTACTTC.

The chain's CDR3 is CASSWDLGDEQYF. CDR3 bases: TGTGCCAGCAGCTGGGACCTGGGGGACGAGCAGTACTTC. This chain joins TRBV5-4 and TRBJ2-7; D might be TRBD1 or TRBD2, each matching 5 bases. The germline V gene encodes CDR1 SGHNT and CDR2 YYREEE (reference sequence). Trimming took off 3 bases at V and 5 bases at J, with 12 bases between the two ends. The CDR3 runs 13 residues.

The chain recombines TRBV6-5 with TRBJ2-3; D unresolved. Germline CDR1 reads MNHEY; CDR2 reads SVGAGI. CDR3 length equals 13 residues. V lost 6 bases and J lost 4, with 11 bases in between. The CDR3 DNA reads as TGTGCCAGCAGCCCCCCTGGGGCAGATACGCAGTATTTT. This sequence encodes CASSPPGADTQYF.

The chain uses TRBV4-1 and TRBJ1-5; 7 bases are a match to TRBD1. From germline, CDR1 is MGHRA and CDR2 YSYEKL. V was pared by 3 bases and J by 4 bases, with 3 bases of the junction left unmatched. The CDR3 spans 14 residues. CDR3 nucleotide sequence: TGCGCCAGCAGCCACCGACAGGGTAATCAGCCCCAGCATTTT. Its translation: CASSHRQGNQPQHF.

The rearrangement links TRBV7-7 to TRBJ2-2; TRBD2 agrees at 7 bases. Germline trimming cut 3 bases from V and 5 bases from J; bases unmatched to any gene: 6. The CDR3 consists of 15 residues. Per germline, CDR1 SSHAT and CDR2 FNYEAQ (reference sequence). CDR3 in amino acids: CASSFGGSSTGELFF. The CDR3 region has the DNA TGTGCCAGCAGCTTTGGCGGGAGTTCGACCGGGGAGCTGTTTTTT.

This clone was detected only once. CDR3 protein: CASSFGYTQYF. CDR3 bases: TGTGCCAGCAGCTTCGGGTATACGCAGTATTTT. This chain links TRBV7-2 with TRBJ2-3; D gene ambiguous. Germline V CDR1 and CDR2: SGHTA, FQGNSA. The CDR3 extends over 11 amino acids. V was pared by 3 bases and J by 7 bases, with 5 bases between.

This rearrangement joins TRBV21-1 to TRBJ1-4. TRBV21-1 is noted as a pseudogene. The CDR3 sequence is 17 residues long. CDR3 nucleotide sequence: TGTGCCAGCAGCAAAAGGGGGGGATTGGCAACTAATGAAAAACTGTTTTTT. Protein sequence: CASSKRGGLATNEKLFF.

This clone was detected only once. CDR3 bases: TGCGCCAGCACCCATGGGACCATCCGCACAGATACGCAGTATTTT. Its protein is CASTHGTIRTDTQYF. The chain is built from TRBV5-1 and TRBJ2-3, with D perhaps assigned TRBD1 or TRBD2 (5 bases each). This CDR3 is 15 amino acids long. Deletions cut 6 bases from V and 1 base from J, with 15 bases between. CDR1 is SGHRS and CDR2 is YFSETQ in the germline V gene.

V is TRBV9 and J is TRBJ2-1; TRBD2 matches 7 bases. The CDR3 sequence is 15 residues long. V trimming: 0 bases; J trimming: 2 bases; junction bases outside the gene matches: 2. Germline V gene lookup returns CDR1 SGDLS and CDR2 YYNGEE. CDR3 DNA sequence: TGTGCCAGCAGCGTAGGGGCGGGGGCCTACAATGAGCAGTTCTTC. Translated: CASSVGAGAYNEQFF. Using reference TRBV9 and TRBJ2-1 for the parts outside the CDR3, the full variable domain is DSGVTQTPKHLITATGQRVTLRCSPRSGDLSVYWYQQSLDQGLQFLIQYYNGEERAKGNILERFSAQQFPDLHSELNLSSLELGDSALYFCASSVGAGAYNEQFFGPGTRLTVL.